Given below is one T cell receptor (beta chain) in context. The antigen remains undetermined. Sequencing was performed with immunoSEQ multiplex PCR; in TCRdb, only in-frame clones are kept and a portion is missing. Of about 1.5 million clones in the sample, around 95% are singletons; the top ten hold 0.95% to 1.5%. These data come from a study of shared clonotypes between healthy human individuals. Study summary: Each donor's CD4 naive and CD4 memory cells filled three plates apiece, CD8 naive two, and CD8 memory one.

Study-level points and caveats: In having few donors, the study represented limited genetic and exposure-history diversity. Relative to their counterparts shared across all four donors, non-shared clonotypes exhibited diminished generation probabilities.

Sequencing was done on a sample of naive CD4+ T cells sorted from blood. Regarding subset: CD45RA+ positively selected. The receptor was derived from a man under 40 in good health.

The CDR3 sequence is CASSQDTPTAYTEAFF. CDR3 sequence (DNA): TGTGCCAGCAGCCAAGATACCCCGACAGCTTACACTGAAGCTTTCTTT. The chain employs TRBV14 and TRBJ1-1; TRBD1 is a possible D gene (5 bases). The CDR3 is 16 amino acids. Trimming took off 0 bases at V and 3 bases at J, with 14 bases between the two ends. Per the germline V gene, CDR1 is SGHDN and CDR2 is FVKESK.